The subject of this entry is one T cell receptor (beta chain). Its target is not known. This CDR3 region has 15 residues. These data belong to a study of cytotoxic CD8 clonotypes in ibrutinib-treated CLL. Study observations and caveats: Rare overall, public clonotypes shrank or held steady under therapy. Progressing patients had sampling times that differed from those of sustained-remission patients.

Sequencing was performed with immunoSEQ multiplex PCR; in TCRdb, only in-frame clones are kept and a portion is missing. The repertoire has fewer than 400,000 clones, about 61% of them found once; the top ten carry under 8%. TCR beta libraries used approximately 1.8 micrograms of genomic DNA from cryopreserved PBMCs. The sequencing here drew on PBMCs, taken after 36 months of ibrutinib treatment. V is TRBV21-1 and J is TRBJ1-2. TRBV21-1 is described as a pseudogene. This sequence was found in a human donor with chronic lymphocytic leukemia. Written as DNA, the CDR3 is TGTGCCAGCAGCAGGGCGACCGGGACCCCGAGTGGCTACACCTTC. Amino acids: CASSRATGTPSGYTF.